Sequencing of this TCR beta chain was carried out in a study of response to subunit inactivated influenza vaccine. This clonotype came up a few times. TCRdb reprocessed the RT-PCR reads via MiXCR and lists one record per CDR3 protein. This repertoire shows roughly 550,000 distinct CDR3 sequences, 20% to 25% found once; its top ten account for 2.5% to 3.5%. Per the germline V gene, CDR1 is SGHRS and CDR2 is YFSETQ. The length of the CDR3 is 15 residues. V lost 1 base and J 9 bases, leaving 17 bases between the germline ends. The same sample was also used in a study of T cells expressing NK-cell markers. From that second work: Making the TCR beta cDNA relied on 5'RACE template switching with UMIs. Of eight sequenced donors, seven were HCMV-seropositive and one HCMV-seronegative. For several experiments, T cell sorting was restricted to the alpha-beta TCR population by means of an anti-gamma-delta TCR antibody. In several donors, dominant CD3+CD56+NKG2C+ clones formed 1.0-7.0% of CD8+ cells. The CD3+CD56-NKG2C+ fraction was also led by these clonotypes in four donors.

The J gene is TRBJ2-1, the V gene TRBV5-1; the D gene is possibly TRBD2 (5 bases). The sequencing here drew on CD4+ T cells sorted from PBMCs, taken approximately 12 days after vaccination. The source is a man aged 45-60 years who received an inactivated influenza vaccine. CDR3 coding DNA: TGCGCCAGCAGCTTGTCCCGGGATCTAGTTAGTGAGCAGTTCTTC. Translated: CASSLSRDLVSEQFF.